Below, 30 T cell receptor beta chains from the same sample are listed, as sequenced in a study of blood T cell repertoires in COVID-19. The assay was immunoSEQ multiplex PCR, and TCRdb's table has in-frame clones only and misses some. Among 200,000 to 250,000 clones listed, 82% were seen once. Input material: peripheral blood. The source of these receptors is a middle-aged woman with acute or convalescent COVID-19.

The chain employs TRBV7-9 and TRBJ1-2; no clear D. In germline, CDR1 is SEHNR, CDR2 FQNEAQ (reference sequence). The V gene lost 5 bases and the J gene lost 6 bases, with 28 bases spanning the gap. The CDR3 has 18 amino acids. The CDR3 nucleotides read TGTGCCAGCAGCCATTCCACACTTCTTGGTGCTTCAACAGATGGCTACACCTTC. Translating it yields CASSHSTLLGASTDGYTF.

This rearrangement joins TRBV15 to TRBJ2-1; 15 bases fit TRBD2. This CDR3 region has 18 residues. Germline CDR1 is LNHNV and CDR2 is YYDKDF (reference sequence). With 4 bases clipped from V and 2 bases from J, the junction kept 6 bases outside the gene matches. The CDR3 sequence: CATSKVGLAGGPYNEQFF. The CDR3 nucleotides read TGTGCCACCAGCAAAGTGGGACTAGCGGGAGGTCCCTACAATGAGCAGTTCTTC.

This clone was observed a few times. The CDR3 sequence: CASSLSGTGDEQYF. CDR3 nucleotide sequence: TGCGCCAGCAGCTTGAGCGGGACAGGGGACGAGCAGTACTTC. The rearrangement uses TRBV5-1 and TRBJ2-7, with 10 nucleotides matching TRBD1. Per the germline V gene, CDR1 is SGHRS and CDR2 is YFSETQ. J gave up 5 bases and V 1 base, and 3 bases lay outside the gene matches. CDR3 size: 14 residues.

In regard to this clone: With a much larger clone just one base away, this may be a read error. The chain has TRBV6-5 and TRBJ2-7; TRBD1 matches at 7 bases. The germline V gene has CDR1 MNHEY and CDR2 SVGAGI. The CDR3 totals 12 residues. V shed 6 bases, J shed 3 bases, and the junction held 2 bases outside the gene matches. CDR3 coding DNA: TGTGCCAGCAGGGACAGGAACTACGAGCAGTACTTC. It is translated as CASRDRNYEQYF.

The rearrangement links TRBV11-3 to TRBJ2-7; weak D call: TRBD2 (5 bases). With 4 bases removed from V and 2 bases from J, the gap between germline ends came to 9 bases. The CDR3 spans 13 residues. Germline loops: CDR1 SGHNT, CDR2 YENEEA. The CDR3 DNA is TGTGCCAGCAGCTCCGGAGGTCCCTACGAGCAGTACTTC. The encoded protein is CASSSGGPYEQYF.

As DNA, the CDR3 is TGTGCCAGCAGCACCCGGACAGGGGGAGGTGAAAAACTGTTTTTT. It yields the protein CASSTRTGGGEKLFF. This chain links TRBV13 with TRBJ1-4, with TRBD1 identical over 10 bases. This CDR3 region has 15 residues. Germline-derived CDR1 and CDR2 are PRHDT and FYEKMQ (reference sequence). V was clipped by 5 bases and J by 7 bases; unmatched bases: 7.

This clone was picked up a small number of times. V and J are TRBV6-1 and TRBJ1-2, with D possibly TRBD1 on 5 matching bases. This CDR3 contains 13 residues. Trimming shortened V by 1 base and J by 7 bases, and 10 bases separated the two germline ends. The germline V gene has CDR1 MNHNS and CDR2 SASEGT. CDR3 region: CASSEEGSRGYTF. The CDR3 bases are TGTGCCAGCAGTGAAGAGGGGTCTCGTGGCTACACCTTC.

In this sample, this clone turned up once. This rearrangement joins TRBV6-6 to TRBJ2-7; TRBD2 is a possible D gene (6 bases). V was shortened by 5 bases and J by 6 bases, with 17 bases between the two germline ends. In germline, CDR1 is MNHNY, CDR2 SVGAGI (reference sequence). The CDR3 extends over 14 amino acids. The CDR3 reads CASSPHGGGGEQYF. In DNA, the CDR3 is TGTGCCAGCAGTCCCCACGGGGGTGGAGGCGAGCAGTACTTC.

The chain combines TRBV4-1 with TRBJ1-2, with D perhaps matching TRBD1 (6 bases). The CDR3 spans 15 residues. V was pared by 1 base and J by 4 bases, with 13 bases between. Germline V gives CDR1 MGHRA, CDR2 YSYEKL. CDR3 sequence (DNA): TGCGCCAGCAGCCAAGTTCGTGGGACAATCTATGGCTACACCTTC. This codes for CASSQVRGTIYGYTF.

The chain links TRBV2 to TRBJ1-3; D remains ambiguous. The CDR3 is 15 amino acids. Trimming took off 6 bases at V and 0 bases at J, with 12 bases between the two ends. CDR1 and CDR2 from the germline V gene are SNHLY and FYNNEI. As DNA, the CDR3 is TGTGCCAGCAGGGAGGACGGATCCTCTGGAAACACCATATATTTT. Translation gives CASREDGSSGNTIYF.

The chain has TRBV29-1 and TRBJ1-2; TRBD1 is a possible D gene (6 bases). Germline V gene lookup returns CDR1 SQVTM and CDR2 ANQGSEA. CDR3 size: 13 residues. Trimming stripped 3 bases from V and 0 bases from J, with 8 bases between. For the CDR3, the DNA is TGCAGCGTTGACACAGGGTCTAACTATGGCTACACCTTC. Its protein is CSVDTGSNYGYTF.

The genes are TRBV25-1 and TRBJ1-1; 9 bases map to TRBD1. Germline values: CDR1 MGHDK, CDR2 SYGVNS. V shed 4 bases and J 3 bases; nucleotides not matched to a gene: 3. The CDR3 totals 14 residues. The CDR3 is CASSAGTGHTEAFF. The CDR3 DNA is TGTGCCAGCAGTGCAGGGACAGGGCACACTGAAGCTTTCTTT.

The genes are TRBV3-1 (or the pseudogene TRBV3-2) and TRBJ1-1; 9 bases line up with TRBD1. The V gene's germline CDR1 is LGHDT and CDR2 YNNKEL (reference sequence). The V gene end was trimmed by 1 base and the J gene end by 0 bases; junction bases not matched to a gene: 18. The CDR3 has 21 residues. The CDR3 spells CASSQVSQCHQRTGVNTEAFF. The CDR3 DNA reads as TGTGCCAGCAGCCAAGTTTCCCAATGCCATCAGCGGACAGGGGTGAACACTGAAGCTTTCTTT.

In its sample, this clone was seen once. The chain is built from TRBV6-2 or TRBV6-3 and TRBJ1-1, with TRBD1 identical over 9 bases. The CDR3 runs to 14 residues. The V gene's germline CDR1 is MNHEY and CDR2 SVGEGT. Trimming at V came to 0 bases and at J to 4 bases, leaving 0 bases not matched to a gene. For the CDR3, the DNA is TGTGCCAGCAGTTACTCGACAGGGGGCACTGAAGCTTTCTTT. It codes for CASSYSTGGTEAFF.

The V call is TRBV19, the J call TRBJ2-3, with 9 bases fitting TRBD2. CDR3 length: 14 amino acids. Germline V gene data show CDR1 as LNHDA and CDR2 as SQIVND (reference sequence). V was clipped by 5 bases and J by 4 bases; unmatched bases: 4. The CDR3 is CASSDGGGADTQYF. The DNA of the CDR3 is TGTGCCAGTAGTGATGGCGGGGGGGCAGATACGCAGTATTTT. Supplemented by reference TRBV19 and TRBJ2-3, the full variable domain reads DGGITQSPKYLFRKEGQNVTLSCEQNLNHDAMYWYRQDPGQGLRLIYYSQIVNDFQKGDIAEGYSVSREKKESFPLTVTSAQKNPTAFYLCASSDGGGADTQYFGPGTRLTVL.

The V and J genes are TRBV9 and TRBJ2-7, with a tentative D call TRBD2 (6 bases). Germline V gene lookup returns CDR1 SGDLS and CDR2 YYNGEE. This CDR3 region has 13 residues. The V and J ends lost 0 bases and 6 bases respectively, with 10 bases between them. The CDR3, as DNA: TGTGCCAGCAGCGTAGCTAACGGGGGCGAGCAGTACTTC. This translates into CASSVANGGEQYF.

Written as DNA, the CDR3 is TGTGCCTGGAGTGTATTCCTAGCAGATGAGCAGTTCTTC. Translating it yields CAWSVFLADEQFF. The V and J genes are TRBV30 and TRBJ2-1; D is possibly TRBD2 (5 bases). Germline V gene data show CDR1 as GTSNPN and CDR2 as SVGIG (reference sequence). This CDR3 spans 13 amino acids. Trimming took 0 bases from V and 8 from J, leaving 11 bases between them.

The V gene is TRBV6-1, the J gene TRBJ1-5; no clear D. The CDR3 runs 15 residues. Per the germline V gene, CDR1 is MNHNS and CDR2 is SASEGT. V dropped 2 bases and J dropped 0 bases, with 8 bases sitting between them. Here the CDR3 DNA reads TGTGCCAGCAGTGAATCCGGGAGTAGCAATCAGCCCCAGCATTTT. Residues: CASSESGSSNQPQHF.

This rearrangement joins TRBV5-1 to TRBJ2-7; D may be TRBD2 (5 bases). Germline CDR1 SGHRS, CDR2 YFSETQ. V was clipped by 5 bases and J by 0 bases, with 12 bases between them. CDR3 length: 14 amino acids. CDR3 region: CASSSDWNSYEQYF. The CDR3 bases are TGCGCCAGCAGTTCGGACTGGAACTCCTACGAGCAGTACTTC.

V and J are TRBV18 and TRBJ2-1; TRBD1 agrees at 9 bases. Germline assignment: CDR1 KGHSH and CDR2 LQKENI. V lost 6 bases to trimming and J lost 8 bases; unmatched junction nucleotides: 2. The CDR3 totals 12 residues. DNA for the CDR3: TGTGCCAGCTCGGGACAGGGCGATGAGCAGTTCTTC. This sequence encodes CASSGQGDEQFF.

The rearrangement uses TRBV30 and TRBJ1-2; the D gene is possibly TRBD1 (6 bases). CDR1 and CDR2 (germline): GTSNPN, SVGIG (reference sequence). V was shortened by 2 bases and J by 4 bases, with 11 bases between the two germline ends. The CDR3 runs 13 residues. The CDR3 is CAWSLTGFYGYTF. The DNA for the CDR3 is TGTGCCTGGAGTCTGACAGGTTTCTATGGCTACACCTTC.

The chain links TRBV2 to TRBJ1-4; D call uncertain. This CDR3 has 15 residues. The V end was cut by 4 bases, the J end by 7 bases, with 16 bases between. Per germline, CDR1 SNHLY and CDR2 FYNNEI. Here the CDR3 reads CASSASGIASEKLFF. The CDR3 DNA reads TGTGCCAGCAGTGCATCGGGCATAGCGAGTGAAAAACTGTTTTTT. Variable domain in full (rest from reference TRBV2 and TRBJ1-4): EPEVTQTPSHQVTQMGQEVILRCVPISNHLYFYWYRQILGQKVEFLVSFYNNEISEKSEIFDDQFSVERPDGSNFTLKIRSTKLEDSAMYFCASSASGIASEKLFFGSGTQLSVL.

This chain links TRBV4-2 with TRBJ2-1; D possibly corresponds to TRBD1 (7 bases). Trimming removed 2 bases from V and 4 bases from J, with 21 bases in between. Per germline, CDR1 LGHNA and CDR2 YNFKEQ. The CDR3 has 18 amino acids. CDR3 in amino acids: CASSQLLYTEGAYNEQFF. DNA for the CDR3: TGTGCCAGCAGCCAACTACTTTATACGGAGGGGGCGTACAATGAGCAGTTCTTC.

The chain links TRBV11-3 to TRBJ2-2; a possible D gene is TRBD2 (6 bases). V was cut by 3 bases and J by 6 bases, with 8 bases left in between. This CDR3 spans 13 amino acids. Germline V CDR1 and CDR2: SGHNT, YENEEA. The CDR3 here is CASSFSGAGELFF. The CDR3 bases are TGTGCCAGCAGCTTTTCGGGGGCCGGGGAGCTGTTTTTT.

The chain carries TRBV27 and TRBJ1-5; 9 positions match TRBD1. V was clipped by 5 bases and J by 0 bases; unmatched bases: 8. The CDR3 is 17 residues long. Germline values: CDR1 MNHEY, CDR2 SMNVEV (reference sequence). This chain's CDR3 is CASSTWDRVLSNQPQHF. The CDR3, as DNA: TGTGCCAGCAGTACCTGGGACAGGGTTCTTAGCAATCAGCCCCAGCATTTT.

The CDR3 region has the DNA TGTGCCAGCAGCTTAGCAGGGGACAGGGTAAACGAGCAGTACTTC. Protein sequence: CASSLAGDRVNEQYF. This sequence joins TRBV7-6 and TRBJ2-7; 9 bases match TRBD1. Looked up from germline, CDR1 is SGHVS and CDR2 is FNYEAQ. The CDR3 is made up of 15 amino acids. After removal of 0 bases from V and 5 bases from J, the junction contained 5 bases not matched to a gene.

The J gene is TRBJ2-7, the V gene TRBV7-9, with 11 bases matching TRBD1. In germline, CDR1 is SEHNR, CDR2 FQNEAQ (reference sequence). V lost 5 bases and J lost 3; bases outside the gene matches: 6. The CDR3 loop spans 15 amino acids. The CDR3 here is CASSPTGTGGYEQYF. The CDR3 DNA sequence: TGTGCCAGCAGCCCCACCGGGACAGGGGGCTACGAGCAGTACTTC.

The chain uses TRBV4-1 and TRBJ2-7, with D perhaps matching TRBD2 (5 bases). The CDR3 covers 15 residues. Trimming shortened V by 1 base and J by 3 bases, and 13 bases separated the two germline ends. The germline V gene encodes CDR1 MGHRA and CDR2 YSYEKL. The CDR3 protein is CASSQVSTSSYEQYF. In DNA form, the CDR3 reads TGCGCCAGCAGCCAAGTCTCCACTAGTAGCTACGAGCAGTACTTC.

The V call is TRBV19, the J call TRBJ2-1; TRBD2 agrees at 13 bases. V lost 5 bases to trimming and J lost 3 bases; unmatched junction nucleotides: 1. Germline loops: CDR1 LNHDA, CDR2 SQIVND (reference sequence). This CDR3 has 15 residues. In DNA, the CDR3 is TGTGCCAGTAGTTGGACTAGCGGGAGCTACAATGAGCAGTTCTTC. It encodes CASSWTSGSYNEQFF.

The rearrangement joins TRBV6-5 to TRBJ1-2, with D unclear. This CDR3 contains 12 residues. Germline V lookup: CDR1 MNHEY, CDR2 SVGAGI. The germline V and J ends were trimmed by 9 bases and 2 bases, with 10 bases remaining between them. Written as DNA, the CDR3 is TGTGCCAGTGATACCGGGAACTATGGCTACACCTTC. Translation gives CASDTGNYGYTF.